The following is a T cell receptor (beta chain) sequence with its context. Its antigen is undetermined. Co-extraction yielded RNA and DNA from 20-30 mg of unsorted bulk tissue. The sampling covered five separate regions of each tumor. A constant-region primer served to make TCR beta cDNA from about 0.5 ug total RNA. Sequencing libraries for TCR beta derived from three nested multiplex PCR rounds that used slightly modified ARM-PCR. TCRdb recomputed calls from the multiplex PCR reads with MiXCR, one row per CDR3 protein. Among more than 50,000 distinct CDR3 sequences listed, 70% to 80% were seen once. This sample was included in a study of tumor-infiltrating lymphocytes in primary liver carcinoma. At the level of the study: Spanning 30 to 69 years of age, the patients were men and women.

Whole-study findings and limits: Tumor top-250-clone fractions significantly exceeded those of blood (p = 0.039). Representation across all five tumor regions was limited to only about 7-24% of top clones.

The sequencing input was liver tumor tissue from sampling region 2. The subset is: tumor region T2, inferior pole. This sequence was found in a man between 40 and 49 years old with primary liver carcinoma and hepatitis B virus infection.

This CDR3 is CATSQERDRRYEQYF. DNA for the CDR3: TGCGCCACTAGCCAAGAAAGGGACCGTAGGTACGAGCAGTACTTC. The chain employs TRBV4-1 and TRBJ2-7, with D possibly being TRBD1 or TRBD2 (5 bases each). The CDR3 loop spans 15 amino acids. In germline, CDR1 is MGHRA, CDR2 YSYEKL. Trimming took off 10 bases at V and 4 bases at J, with 23 bases between the two ends.